This TCR beta chain was recovered during a study of human T cells and chemical hapten exposure. TCRdb re-derived calls from the RACE reads in MiXCR, one entry per CDR3 protein. The sample has some 81,000 distinct CDR3 sequences, approximately 10% seen once. This clonotype was seen many times. Time point defined: patch test 2, 6 weeks after DPC sensitization. Treatment of the sample: therapeutic diphenylcyclopropenone sensitization with weekly scalp DPC. The CDR3 length is 12 residues. The V and J ends lost 3 bases and 4 bases respectively, with 10 bases between them. Germline V gene lookup returns CDR1 DFQATT and CDR2 SNEGSKA (reference sequence).

The starting material was whole blood, obtained in connection with sensitization to the hapten diphenylcyclopropenone (DPC). The rearrangement uses TRBV20-1 and TRBJ2-7; D may be TRBD1 or TRBD2 (5 bases each). The TCR originated in a man younger than 35 with alopecia areata. Some clones in this sample may be carry-over from other donors' samples. CDR3 sequence: CSASSGTYEQYF. The CDR3 region has the DNA TGCAGTGCTAGCTCCGGGACGTACGAGCAGTACTTC.